A selection of T cell receptor beta chains follows, all from one sample in a study of OX40 agonist ivuxolimab in advanced cancers. Clones were sequenced by immunoSEQ multiplex PCR, and TCRdb holds only the in-frame ones, with some missing. The sample comprises around 62,000 clones, approximately 83% of which are singletons, and 4% to 4.5% rests with the top ten. The specimen was CD4+ or CD8+ T cells sorted from blood, collected in a trial of the OX40 agonist ivuxolimab. These receptors all stem from an adult with an advanced solid tumor such as melanoma, head and neck, liver or kidney cancer. CDR3s include the opening cysteine and the closing phenylalanine or tryptophan. The D gene is left open where the match is weak. Rows may omit the clone size; those that give it use once, few, many or a size class.

NA,TRBJ2-7,TRBV19,TRBD1,TGTGCCAGTAGTAAGGGACAGATCTCCTACGAGCAGTACTTC,CASSKGQISYEQYF
NA,TRBJ1-5,TRBV2,NA,TGTGCCAGCAGTGTAGTGAGAGGGCAGCCGAATCAGCCCCAGCATTTT,CASSVVRGQPNQPQHF
NA,TRBJ1-1,TRBV28,TRBD1,TGTGCCAGCAGTGATGATCCAGGGGGAAGGAACACTGAAGCTTTCTTT,CASSDDPGGRNTEAFF
NA,TRBJ2-1,TRBV10-2,TRBD1,TGCGCCAGCAGGCCGGGACAGCCTAACAATGAGCAGTTCTTC,CASRPGQPNNEQFF
NA,TRBJ2-2,TRBV9,NA,TGTGCCAGCAGCGTAAGGGGGGCCGCCGGGGAGCTGTTTTTT,CASSVRGAAGELFF
NA,TRBJ2-6,TRBV15,NA,TGTGCCACCAGCAGAGGGCACCCCGGCTCTGGGGCCAACGTCCTGACTTTC,CATSRGHPGSGANVLTF
few,TRBJ1-2,TRBV10-2,NA,TGCGCCAGCAGTGCCCAGGGTCGGGGCTACACCTTC,CASSAQGRGYTF
NA,TRBJ1-3,TRBV6-5,NA,TGTGCCAGCAGTTCACCACGGAACACCATATATTTT,CASSSPRNTIYF
NA,TRBJ1-4,TRBV19,NA,TGTGCCAGTAGTAAGGGGGGAACTAATGAAAAACTGTTTTTT,CASSKGGTNEKLFF
NA,TRBJ1-1,TRBV5-5,NA,TGTGCCAGCAGCGTGTACCCCGGGGACGGGGCTTTCTTT,CASSVYPGDGAFF
NA,TRBJ2-1,TRBV19,NA,TGTGCCAGTAGTAATCCGGGCGGCTCCTACAATGAGCAGTTCTTC,CASSNPGGSYNEQFF
NA,TRBJ1-2,TRBV7-9,NA,TGTGCCAGCAGTCTCCCGGGACTACCCCGAGCTAACTATGGCTACACCTTC,CASSLPGLPRANYGYTF
NA,TRBJ1-1,TRBV7-9,TRBD1,TGTGCCAGCAGGGGGACAGGGGGTAGTCTTACTGAAGCTTTCTTT,CASRGTGGSLTEAFF
NA,TRBJ2-5,TRBV2,NA,TGTGCCAGCAGTGAAGCTCTAGCGCGGACCCAGTACTTC,CASSEALARTQYF
NA,TRBJ1-5,TRBV5-5,NA,TGTGCCAGCAGCTTCCAGGGATCCAATCAGCCCCAGCATTTT,CASSFQGSNQPQHF
NA,TRBJ1-3,TRBV10-3,NA,TGTGCCATCAGTGACCGCCTCTCTGGAAACACCATATATTTT,CAISDRLSGNTIYF
few,TRBJ2-1,TRBV6-5,NA,TGTGCCAGCAGACGGGCAGGGGACAATGAGCAGTTCTTC,CASRRAGDNEQFF
NA,TRBJ2-1,TRBV7-2,NA,TGTGCCAGCAGCCGACAGGCCAACCTCTACAATGAGCAGTTCTTC,CASSRQANLYNEQFF
NA,TRBJ1-5,TRBV19,NA,TGTGCCAGTAGTCCGAAAGGGGTCAGCAATCAGCCCCAGCATTTT,CASSPKGVSNQPQHF
NA,TRBJ2-5,TRBV7-7,NA,TGTGCTAGCAGCTTACTCGGGACGCCGCAAGAGACCCAGTACTTC,CASSLLGTPQETQYF
few,TRBJ1-3,TRBV7-9,TRBD1,TGTGCCAGCAGCTTAGCGGGAGGACAGGGTCGAGGAAACACCATATATTTT,CASSLAGGQGRGNTIYF
NA,TRBJ2-1,TRBV9,TRBD2,TGTGCCAGCAGCGTTAGTAGCGGGGGGTTTCGGGAGCAGTTCTTC,CASSVSSGGFREQFF
NA,TRBJ2-3,TRBV9,NA,TGTGCCAGCAGCGTATTCGACAGTTCTAGCACAGATACGCAGTATTTT,CASSVFDSSSTDTQYF
NA,TRBJ2-1,TRBV28,NA,TGTGCCAGCAGTCCGCCTCTGCAGTCTAGCGCGCAGTTCTTC,CASSPPLQSSAQFF
few,TRBJ1-5,TRBV28,NA,TGTGCCAGCATGTCCCCTAATCAGCCCCAGCATTTT,CASMSPNQPQHF
NA,TRBJ2-2,TRBV7-3,TRBD1,TGTGCCAGCAGCTCCGGACAGGGCGCGAACACCGGGGAGCTGTTTTTT,CASSSGQGANTGELFF
NA,TRBJ2-6,TRBV6-6,TRBD1,TGTGCCAGCGATCAGGGGGCCGCTGGGGCCAACGTCCTGACTTTC,CASDQGAAGANVLTF
NA,TRBJ2-7,TRBV6-5,NA,TGTGCCAGCAATCCCGATACAGGTCACGAGCAGTACTTC,CASNPDTGHEQYF
NA,TRBJ2-1,TRBV19,NA,TGTGCCAGTAGTATAGATAGGTCTAGCTCCCACAATGAGCAGTTCTTC,CASSIDRSSSHNEQFF